This TCR beta chain was sequenced during a study of T cell responses to AZD1222 COVID-19 vaccine. The data were produced by immunoSEQ multiplex PCR, yet TCRdb's version contains in-frame clones alone and is incomplete. The sample holds more than 55,000 clones, approximately 80% seen once. Source: peripheral blood, taken 28 days after the second AZD1222 dose. The receptor was isolated from an adult who received the AZD1222 COVID-19 vaccine.

Here the CDR3 reads CASSQDTNTGELFF. In DNA form, the CDR3 reads TGTGCCAGCAGTCAGGACACGAACACCGGGGAGCTGTTTTTT. The chain is built from TRBV6-5 and TRBJ2-2; tentatively, D is TRBD1 (5 bases). Germline CDR1 MNHEY, CDR2 SVGAGI. Trimming removed 5 bases at V and 0 bases at J, with 7 bases between. This CDR3 contains 14 residues.